The entry below describes one TCR beta chain. Its antigen is unidentified. Germline V gene lookup returns CDR1 MNHNS and CDR2 SASEGT. V lost 8 bases and J 0 bases, leaving 27 bases between the germline ends. The CDR3 covers 19 residues. Each CDR3 protein gets one entry after TCRdb re-called the 5' RACE reads with MiXCR. This table holds 1.5 million to 2 million distinct CDR3 sequences, around 33% found once. The data derive from a study of identical twins. General observations from the study: Fewer insertions marked abundant cord blood beta clonotypes; young adult naive trended weakly, memory not at all. Excess sharing by twins proved weaker in beta out-of-frame sequences.

This sequence was found in a newborn girl in good health. Material: cord blood. This chain joins TRBV6-1 and TRBJ2-3; D gene unclear. For the CDR3, the DNA is TGTGCCAGCTCCTTACGGAACCCACCTTTGACACCTAGCACAGATACGCAGTATTTT. Translation: CASSLRNPPLTPSTDTQYF.